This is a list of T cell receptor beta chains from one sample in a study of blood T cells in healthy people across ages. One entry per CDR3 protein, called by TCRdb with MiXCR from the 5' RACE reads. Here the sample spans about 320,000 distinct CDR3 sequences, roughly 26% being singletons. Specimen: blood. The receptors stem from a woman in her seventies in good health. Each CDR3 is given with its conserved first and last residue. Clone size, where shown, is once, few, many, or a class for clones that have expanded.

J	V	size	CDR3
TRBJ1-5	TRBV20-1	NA	CSVLAGRGNQPQHF
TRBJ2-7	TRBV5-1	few	CASSLEPAGSYEQYF
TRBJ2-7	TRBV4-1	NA	CASSQGIRGSEQYF
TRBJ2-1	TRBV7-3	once	CASSLREGPKNEQFF
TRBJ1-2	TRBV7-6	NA	CASSLVAQGSVGYTF
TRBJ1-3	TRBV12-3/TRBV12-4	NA	CASSFFPGGSSGNTIYF
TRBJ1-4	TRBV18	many	CASSPGQGGSVFGEKLFF
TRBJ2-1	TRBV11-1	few	CASSLISGRYNEQFF
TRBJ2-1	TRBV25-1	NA	CASIGTESSYNEQFF
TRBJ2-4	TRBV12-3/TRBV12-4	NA	CASSSGKQGDKNIQYF
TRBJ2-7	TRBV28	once	CASSWDFSRGLAGQSSYEQYF
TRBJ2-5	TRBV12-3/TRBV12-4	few	CASSLDSRRQETQYF
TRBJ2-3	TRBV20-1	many	CSAGTSGRTDTQYF
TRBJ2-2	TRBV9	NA	CASNQTPQSGELFF
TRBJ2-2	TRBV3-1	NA	CASSQIYGSGELFF
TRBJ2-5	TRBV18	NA	CASSPTEGNRETQYF
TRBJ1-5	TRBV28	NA	CASSFHGARQPQHF
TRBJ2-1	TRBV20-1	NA	CSGLANRPKVEQFF
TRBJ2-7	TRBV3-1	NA	CASSQDYRAYEQYF
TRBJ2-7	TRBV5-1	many	CASRTLAGGLYEQYF
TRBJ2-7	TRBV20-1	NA	CSASSLAGAEQYF
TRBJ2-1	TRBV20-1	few	CSVLENEQFF
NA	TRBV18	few	CASSIGQGAEQYF
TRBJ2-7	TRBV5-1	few	CASSSEATYEQYF